A single sample is the source of the 21 T cell receptor beta chains below, sequenced in a study of CD8 T cells in Susac syndrome. Reverse transcription of roughly 0.5 to 1 ug RNA was carried out with random hexamers. TCRdb itself ran the immunoSEQ multiplex PCR reads through MiXCR, one entry per CDR3 protein. The sample gives about 100,000 distinct CDR3 sequences, approximately 95% of which show up once; approximately 0.33% is in the top ten. Input material: CD8+ T cells from PBMCs. Source of these receptors: a human donor with Susac syndrome.

The chain links TRBV20-1 to TRBJ1-1, with D perhaps matching TRBD1 (5 bases). The CDR3 extends over 14 amino acids. V shed 1 base and J shed 0 bases, with 9 bases lying between them. Germline CDR1 DFQATT, CDR2 SNEGSKA (reference sequence). The CDR3 loop is CSARGGAMNTEAFF. The CDR3 DNA sequence: TGCAGTGCTAGAGGAGGGGCCATGAACACTGAAGCTTTCTTT.

The rearrangement joins TRBV6-5 to TRBJ2-7; 7 bases are shared with TRBD1. The CDR3 length is 15 residues. The ends lost 2 bases at V and 0 bases at J; junction bases unmatched: 4. Per germline, CDR1 MNHEY and CDR2 SVGAGI. CDR3 nucleotide sequence: TGTGCCAGCAGTTACCTCCGGGACAGCTCCTACGAGCAGTACTTC. It yields the protein CASSYLRDSSYEQYF.

The genes are TRBV27 and TRBJ2-1; D is uncertain. CDR1 is MNHEY and CDR2 is SMNVEV in the germline V gene (reference sequence). This CDR3 is built from 15 residues. V lost 10 bases to trimming and J lost 0 bases, with 16 bases between them. CDR3 sequence: CATFPSKSSYNEQFF. Here the CDR3 DNA reads TGTGCCACCTTCCCTTCTAAGAGCTCCTACAATGAGCAGTTCTTC.

The gene calls are TRBV10-1 and TRBJ2-6; TRBD2 matches at 7 bases. This CDR3 has 14 residues. V lost 8 bases to trimming and J lost 4 bases; unmatched junction nucleotides: 5. CDR1 and CDR2 (germline): WNHNN, SYGVQD (reference sequence). The CDR3 DNA reads TGCGCCAGCTCGGGGGGTTACGGGGCCAACGTCCTGACTTTC. This gives the protein CASSGGYGANVLTF.

The chain employs TRBV12-3 or TRBV12-4 and TRBJ2-7; D remains ambiguous. Trimming shortened V by 0 bases and J by 7 bases, and 10 bases separated the two germline ends. The CDR3 extends over 13 amino acids. The CDR3 is CASSLATRLEQYF. The CDR3 DNA reads as TGTGCCAGCAGTTTAGCGACACGGCTAGAGCAGTACTTC.

The CDR3 loop reads CSVEPGGPGYTF. CDR3 nucleotides: TGCAGCGTAGAACCAGGGGGCCCTGGCTACACCTTC. This chain links TRBV29-1 with TRBJ1-2; 8 bases are shared with TRBD1. Germline V gene lookup returns CDR1 SQVTM and CDR2 ANQGSEA. V lost 6 bases, J lost 7 bases, and 7 bases stayed unmatched. The CDR3 has 12 amino acids.

This chain uses TRBV29-1 with TRBJ1-2; 12 positions match TRBD1. Looked up from germline, CDR1 is SQVTM and CDR2 is ANQGSEA. This CDR3 has 15 amino acids. V trimming: 7 bases; J trimming: 4 bases; junction bases outside the gene matches: 10. The CDR3 protein is CSATVGQGAVYGYTF. The DNA of the CDR3 is TGCAGCGCCACAGTGGGACAGGGGGCAGTCTATGGCTACACCTTC.

The chain recombines TRBV29-1 with TRBJ2-3, with D unclear. Trimming left V 6 bases short and J 1 base short, with 14 bases between. Germline CDR1 SQVTM, CDR2 ANQGSEA. The CDR3 consists of 14 residues. CDR3 region: CSVETERRTDTQYF. The CDR3 nucleotides read TGCAGCGTGGAAACAGAGAGGCGCACAGATACGCAGTATTTT.

This CDR3 reads CSATQSVNTEAFF. The DNA of the CDR3 is TGCAGTGCCACACAGTCGGTAAACACTGAAGCTTTCTTT. The chain combines TRBV20-1 with TRBJ1-1, with D uncertain. Trimming took 6 bases from V and 2 from J, leaving 13 bases between them. The CDR3 is made up of 13 amino acids. Looked up from germline, CDR1 is DFQATT and CDR2 is SNEGSKA (reference sequence).

This sequence joins TRBV12-3 or TRBV12-4 and TRBJ1-2, with unresolved D. This CDR3 comprises 14 residues. V was pared by 3 bases and J by 0 bases, with 8 bases between. The CDR3 protein is CASSLGVTNYGYTF. CDR3 DNA: TGTGCCAGCAGTTTGGGCGTAACTAACTATGGCTACACCTTC.

This rearrangement joins TRBV20-1 to TRBJ2-7; tentatively, D is TRBD2 (6 bases). CDR1 and CDR2 (germline): DFQATT, SNEGSKA (reference sequence). Trimming removed 5 bases from V and 5 bases from J, with 13 bases in between. CDR3 size: 12 residues. CDR3 nucleotides: TGCAGTGCTCCGACTAGAGGTGACGAGCAGTACTTC. Protein: CSAPTRGDEQYF.

J is TRBJ2-3 and V is TRBV12-3 or TRBV12-4; D unresolved. V was shortened by 8 bases and J by 6 bases, with 9 bases between the two germline ends. The CDR3 runs to 11 residues. Here the CDR3 reads CASGARDTQYF. CDR3 nucleotide sequence: TGTGCCAGCGGTGCCCGGGATACGCAGTATTTT.

The sample holds one count of this clonotype. CDR3 coding DNA: TGCAGTGCGTGGACTAGCTACGAGCAGTACTTC. Its translation: CSAWTSYEQYF. The chain joins TRBV20-1 to TRBJ2-7, with 7 bases matching TRBD2. The CDR3 loop spans 11 amino acids. The germline V gene encodes CDR1 DFQATT and CDR2 SNEGSKA (reference sequence). The V gene end was trimmed by 6 bases and the J gene end by 3 bases; junction bases not matched to a gene: 2.

The V and J genes are TRBV12-3 or TRBV12-4 and TRBJ1-1; D unresolved. The CDR3 contains 10 residues. V lost 5 bases to trimming and J lost 5 bases, with 3 bases between them. The CDR3 region is CASSGTEAFF. CDR3 DNA: TGTGCCAGCAGTGGGACTGAAGCTTTCTTT.

The chain joins TRBV29-1 to TRBJ2-4; 7 nucleotides agree with TRBD1. CDR3 length: 13 residues. V shed 5 bases and J 6 bases; nucleotides not matched to a gene: 7. Germline V CDR1 and CDR2: SQVTM, ANQGSEA. The CDR3 DNA reads as TGCAGCGTTTCTTCAGGGGACAGAAACATTCAGTACTTC. Its translation is CSVSSGDRNIQYF. The whole variable domain, filled in from reference TRBV29-1 and TRBJ2-4, reads SAVISQKPSRDICQRGTSLTIQCQVDSQVTMMFWYRQQPGQSLTLIATANQGSEATYESGFVIDKFPISRPNLTFSTLTVSNMSPEDSSIYLCSVSSGDRNIQYFGAGTRLSVL.

The chain links TRBV15 to TRBJ2-7, with 10 bases aligning to TRBD2. The germline V gene encodes CDR1 LNHNV and CDR2 YYDKDF (reference sequence). CDR3 length equals 14 residues. The junction had 5 bases not matched to a gene; V was cut back by 4 bases and J by 5 bases. The DNA of the CDR3 is TGTGCCACCAGCAATCGTCTAGCGGGAGACGAGCAGTACTTC. This codes for CATSNRLAGDEQYF.

This chain uses TRBV5-6 with TRBJ1-5; no clear D gene. CDR3 length: 14 amino acids. V was pared by 4 bases and J by 3 bases, with 11 bases between. CDR1 and CDR2 from the germline V gene are SGHDT and YYEEEE. DNA for the CDR3: TGTGCCAGCAGCGTTAGTTCCCTCAATCAGCCCCAGCATTTT. This gives the protein CASSVSSLNQPQHF.

The V call is TRBV6-5, the J call TRBJ2-1, with 8 bases lining up with TRBD1. Per germline, CDR1 MNHEY and CDR2 SVGAGI. V shed 6 bases and J 9 bases; nucleotides not matched to a gene: 10. This CDR3 contains 14 residues. The chain's CDR3 is CASSTTGVAAEQFF. CDR3 in DNA: TGTGCCAGCAGCACGACAGGGGTCGCGGCTGAGCAGTTCTTC.

The chain links TRBV4-1 to TRBJ1-1; D ambiguous. Trimming left V 1 base short and J 8 bases short, with 14 bases between. The CDR3 loop spans 14 amino acids. CDR1 MGHRA and CDR2 YSYEKL come from the germline V gene. DNA for the CDR3: TGCGCCAGCAGCCAAGGGGTGGTGGATCTGGAAGCTTTCTTT. As protein: CASSQGVVDLEAFF.

The V and J genes are TRBV11-2 and TRBJ2-7; no firm D call. This CDR3 is 12 amino acids long. Germline V lookup: CDR1 SGHAT, CDR2 FQNNGV. Deletions cut 0 bases from V and 9 bases from J, with 9 bases between. CDR3 loop: CASSLESYGQYF. The CDR3 bases are TGTGCCAGCAGCTTAGAGAGTTATGGGCAGTACTTC.

The chain combines TRBV7-9 with TRBJ1-2; D call uncertain. CDR1 is SEHNR and CDR2 is FQNEAQ in the germline V gene (reference sequence). The CDR3 is 16 amino acids. V lost 5 bases to trimming and J lost 8 bases, with 24 bases between them. The CDR3 coding sequence is TGTGCCAGCAGCCCCCAAACAAGAGTCGTAATCGGCGGCTACACCTTC. This encodes CASSPQTRVVIGGYTF.